The entry below gives a single T cell receptor beta chain sequence along with its context. As yet, its antigen is unknown. Germline assignment: CDR1 LGHDT and CDR2 YNNKEL (reference sequence). Trimming removed 0 bases from V and 1 base from J, with 10 bases in between. This CDR3 comprises 17 residues. Time point: newly diagnosed GD, antithyroid drugs for less than 3 months. Isolated PBMC RNA provided the starting material for the TCR library. These data originate in a study of regulatory T cells in long-lasting Graves disease. Study observations and caveats: Among samples with persistent disease, TRBV28, TRBJ1-2 and TRBJ2-5 were favored.

Through Arm-PCR of CDR3 regions and iRepertoire HTBI primers, TCR beta libraries were built. TCRdb reprocessed the multiplex PCR reads with MiXCR, giving one entry per CDR3 protein. The sample carries 410,000 or so distinct CDR3 sequences, under 15% recorded once. This same sample was also part of a study on T cells in Graves' hyperthyroidism and ophthalmopathy.

The sample was peripheral blood mononuclear cells (PBMCs), taken at new diagnosis, from a patient treated with antithyroid drugs. The J gene is TRBJ1-6, the V gene TRBV3-1; no clear D gene. This sequence originates from a woman in her 30s with Graves disease. The CDR3 reads CASSQERPVSYNSPLHF. The CDR3 DNA follows: TGTGCCAGCAGCCAAGAGCGGCCAGTGTCCTATAATTCACCCCTCCACTTT.